This TCR beta chain was sequenced for a study of regulatory T cells in long-lasting Graves disease. The study, taken as a whole, reports: Owing to a sample size that was small, accuracy may have been reduced.

In its sample, this clonotype was seen many times. Its antigen is as yet unknown. To make TCR beta libraries, researchers used iRepertoire HTBI primers and Arm-PCR of CDR3 regions. In TCRdb, the multiplex PCR reads were re-called with MiXCR into one record per CDR3 protein. The sample has about 430,000 distinct CDR3 sequences, approximately 15% seen once; the top ten hold about 8.3%. Indicated time point: newly diagnosed GD, antithyroid drugs for less than 3 months. Following extraction of RNA from PBMCs, that RNA was used to make the TCR library. These data were also filed under a second study, of T cells in Graves' hyperthyroidism and ophthalmopathy. That publication notes: Newly diagnosed patients aged 18 to 65 had hyperthyroidism of under 2 months' duration.

The clonotype comes from a woman between 40 and 55 years old with Graves disease. The source was peripheral blood mononuclear cells (PBMCs), collected at new diagnosis, from a patient treated with antithyroid drugs.

The CDR3 spells CATSDPPKSRQGILNNEQFF. CDR3 bases: TGTGCCACCAGTGACCCCCCTAAGTCGCGACAGGGGATCTTGAACAATGAGCAGTTCTTC. The chain carries TRBV24-1 and TRBJ2-1; 8 nucleotides line up with TRBD1. The CDR3 extends over 20 amino acids. Trimming removed 4 bases from V and 5 bases from J; junction bases left unmatched: 21. Per germline, CDR1 KGHDR and CDR2 SFDVKD.